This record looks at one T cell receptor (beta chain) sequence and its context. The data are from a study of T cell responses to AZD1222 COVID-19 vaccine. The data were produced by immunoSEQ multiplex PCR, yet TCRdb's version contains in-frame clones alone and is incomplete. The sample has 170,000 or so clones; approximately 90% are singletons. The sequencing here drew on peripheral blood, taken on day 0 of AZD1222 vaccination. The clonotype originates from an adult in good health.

The CDR3 protein is CASSLGGSRGYTF. CDR3 bases: TGTGCCAGCAGCCTCGGGGGTTCAAGAGGCTACACCTTC. The chain recombines TRBV28 with TRBJ1-2; the D gene is possibly TRBD1 (5 bases). Trimming left V 6 bases short and J 8 bases short, with 16 bases between. The germline CDR1 and CDR2 sequences are MDHEN and SYDVKM. The CDR3 covers 13 residues.